These 30 T cell receptor beta chains were sequenced from one sample in a study of blood T cell repertoires in COVID-19 (dated by TCRdb to 2019 to 2021). Library prep was done by the immunoSEQ multiplex PCR assay. Here the immuneACCESS table is served through TCRdb, limited to in-frame sequences with V and J called. Missing clones are a known gap in these copies; in checked studies unresolved V genes cover under half, and the rest lacks a known reason. The sample has roughly 230,000 clones on record, 75% to 85% of them singletons. Jointly, the top ten make up roughly 4.6% of the sample. Sequencing was carried out using peripheral blood. These receptors were taken from a man aged 50 to 59 with COVID-19, enrolled during active disease.

The chain is built from TRBV28 and TRBJ1-2; a weak D match, TRBD1 (5 bases). V was cut by 3 bases and J by 2 bases, with 13 bases left in between. There are 15 residues in the CDR3. From germline, CDR1 is MDHEN and CDR2 SYDVKM. The CDR3 spells CASSFHMTVNYGYTF. Here the CDR3 DNA reads TGTGCCAGCAGTTTCCACATGACAGTGAACTATGGCTACACCTTC.

Here the CDR3 DNA reads TGTGCCAGCAGTTTGGACTTTCCGCATAATTCACCCCTCCACTTT. Protein sequence: CASSLDFPHNSPLHF. The chain recombines TRBV28 with TRBJ1-6; D is unresolved. V lost 3 bases, J lost 5 bases, and 11 bases lay in between. Germline V gene lookup returns CDR1 MDHEN and CDR2 SYDVKM. This CDR3 comprises 15 residues. Drawing the rest from reference TRBV28 and TRBJ1-6, the complete variable domain is DVKVTQSSRYLVKRTGEKVFLECVQDMDHENMFWYRQDPGLGLRLIYFSYDVKMKEKGDIPEGYSVSREKKERFSLILESASTNQTSMYLCASSLDFPHNSPLHFGNGTRLTVT.

This rearrangement joins TRBV7-2 to TRBJ2-7; D might be TRBD1 (6 bases). Trimming stripped 0 bases from V and 6 bases from J, with 9 bases between. In germline, CDR1 is SGHTA, CDR2 FQGNSA. The CDR3 covers 13 residues. Here the CDR3 reads CASSLAGQTEQYF. DNA for the CDR3: TGTGCCAGCAGCTTAGCTGGACAGACCGAGCAGTACTTC.

This chain uses TRBV6-5 with TRBJ2-7; TRBD1 might be the D (6 bases). Germline V gene data show CDR1 as MNHEY and CDR2 as SVGAGI. V lost 0 bases and J lost 0, with 12 bases in between. The CDR3 extends over 16 amino acids. CDR3 nucleotide sequence: TGTGCCAGCAGTTACTCCGGACAGAGGTTCTCCTACGAGCAGTACTTC. Protein product: CASSYSGQRFSYEQYF.

This chain links TRBV10-3 with TRBJ2-2; D not resolved. The CDR3 is 14 residues long. Germline CDR1 and CDR2: ENHRY and SYGVKD. V lost 4 bases and J lost 6, with 12 bases in between. The CDR3 spells CAISGLRGAGELFF. The CDR3 nucleotides are TGTGCCATCAGTGGCCTGCGAGGTGCCGGGGAGCTGTTTTTT.

The chain links TRBV30 to TRBJ2-5, with 8 positions matching TRBD1. Losses at the gene ends were 7 bases for V and 2 bases for J; bases not matched to a gene: 6. Germline CDR1 is GTSNPN and CDR2 is SVGIG (reference sequence). The CDR3 has 13 residues. The CDR3 sequence: CAFDRGGQETQYF. The CDR3 region has the DNA TGTGCCTTTGACAGGGGAGGTCAAGAGACCCAGTACTTC.

J is TRBJ2-1 and V is TRBV4-3; 7 nucleotides match TRBD1. Germline lookup yields CDR1 LGHNA and CDR2 YSLEER. This CDR3 is 15 amino acids long. V lost 0 bases, J lost 2 bases, and 1 base stayed unmatched. CDR3 bases: TGCGCCAGCAGCCAAGACAGGGGGACCTACAATGAGCAGTTCTTC. This encodes CASSQDRGTYNEQFF.

V is TRBV4-3 and J is TRBJ2-1, with 7 positions matching TRBD1. Germline V gives CDR1 LGHNA, CDR2 YSLEER. This CDR3 has 15 amino acids. V was clipped by 4 bases and J by 0 bases; unmatched bases: 3. CDR3 residues: CASSRGGSSYNEQFF. The DNA of the CDR3 is TGCGCCAGCAGCCGAGGGGGCTCCTCCTACAATGAGCAGTTCTTC.

This chain links TRBV24-1 with TRBJ1-4; no reliable D call. The CDR3 has 19 residues. Germline lookup yields CDR1 KGHDR and CDR2 SFDVKD. Trimming stripped 5 bases from V and 0 bases from J, with 21 bases between. Here the CDR3 DNA reads TGTGCCACCAGTGCCAGCTTCCAAGGCGGAGAGACAACTAATGAAAAACTGTTTTTT. It encodes CATSASFQGGETTNEKLFF.

The chain employs TRBV20-1 and TRBJ2-7; 7 nucleotides line up with TRBD1. Germline-derived CDR1 and CDR2 are DFQATT and SNEGSKA (reference sequence). Germline trimming cut 3 bases from V and 0 bases from J; bases unmatched to any gene: 5. There are 14 residues in the CDR3. Here the CDR3 reads CSASRTGASYEQYF. The CDR3 nucleotides are TGCAGTGCTAGTAGGACAGGCGCCTCCTACGAGCAGTACTTC.

The chain couples TRBV5-1 to TRBJ2-1; the match to TRBD2 covers 7 bases. Per germline, CDR1 SGHRS and CDR2 YFSETQ. Unmatched junction bases numbered 5, after V lost 1 base and J lost 4 bases. The length of the CDR3 is 15 residues. This chain's CDR3 is CASSLSLAAYNEQFF. DNA of the CDR3: TGCGCCAGCAGCTTGTCTCTAGCGGCATACAATGAGCAGTTCTTC.

This sequence joins TRBV11-1 and TRBJ2-5; D unresolved. CDR1 and CDR2 from the germline V gene are SGHAT and FQDESV (reference sequence). V was clipped by 4 bases and J by 5 bases, with 8 bases between them. The CDR3 length is 12 residues. The CDR3 DNA follows: TGTGCCAGCAGCTCATCGAGGGAGACCCAGTACTTC. Its protein product is CASSSSRETQYF.

This clone was detected once. The gene calls are TRBV28 and TRBJ1-5; 8 bases align to TRBD1. CDR1 MDHEN and CDR2 SYDVKM come from the germline V gene. This CDR3 has 14 amino acids. V lost 4 bases to trimming and J lost 10 bases; unmatched junction nucleotides: 9. This CDR3 reads CASSSPGRGLPQHF. In DNA form, the CDR3 reads TGTGCCAGCAGTTCCCCCGGCAGGGGGCTACCCCAGCATTTT.

This rearrangement joins TRBV7-2 to TRBJ1-1; 10 positions match TRBD1. The trim removed 4 bases at V and 11 bases at J, leaving 13 bases unmatched. In germline, CDR1 is SGHTA, CDR2 FQGNSA. This CDR3 has 15 amino acids. The CDR3 loop is CASSSSGTGAFWAFF. The CDR3 region has the DNA TGTGCCAGCAGCTCTTCCGGGACAGGGGCCTTTTGGGCTTTCTTT.

V is TRBV5-1 and J is TRBJ1-4; a weak D match, TRBD1 (6 bases). V was pared by 4 bases and J by 8 bases, with 15 bases between. The CDR3 sequence is 14 residues long. Germline V gene data show CDR1 as SGHRS and CDR2 as YFSETQ. This CDR3 is CASSPGTIREKLFF. For the CDR3, the DNA is TGCGCCAGCAGCCCCGGGACAATAAGGGAAAAACTGTTTTTT.

The rearrangement joins TRBV7-2 to TRBJ2-5; maybe TRBD2 (6 bases). Trimming stripped 6 bases from V and 2 bases from J, with 13 bases between. Germline V gives CDR1 SGHTA, CDR2 FQGNSA. The CDR3 sequence is 14 residues long. Here the CDR3 reads CASRRRETQETQYF. The CDR3 DNA reads as TGTGCCAGCAGGCGCCGGGAGACACAAGAGACCCAGTACTTC.

The CDR3 protein is CASIPTVGTGLFGETQYF. CDR3 nucleotides: TGTGCCAGCATCCCCACGGTAGGGACAGGGTTGTTTGGAGAGACCCAGTACTTC. V usage is TRBV28 and J usage is TRBJ2-5, with TRBD1 matching 9 bases. CDR1 is MDHEN, CDR2 SYDVKM, per germline. The CDR3 loop spans 18 amino acids. V shed 7 bases, J shed 4 bases, and the junction held 19 bases outside the gene matches. Full variable domain (outside the CDR3, taken from reference TRBV28 and TRBJ2-5): DVKVTQSSRYLVKRTGEKVFLECVQDMDHENMFWYRQDPGLGLRLIYFSYDVKMKEKGDIPEGYSVSREKKERFSLILESASTNQTSMYLCASIPTVGTGLFGETQYFGPGTRLLVL.

The genes are TRBV7-9 and TRBJ2-2; D remains unclear. The CDR3 consists of 13 residues. Germline assignment: CDR1 SEHNR and CDR2 FQNEAQ (reference sequence). Trimming cost V 4 bases and J 1 base, with 4 bases left between them. The CDR3 DNA reads as TGTGCCAGCAGCTACAAGAACACCGGGGAGCTGTTTTTT. Translated: CASSYKNTGELFF.

The sample holds a few counts of this clone. V usage is TRBV6-5 and J usage is TRBJ1-1; TRBD1 is a possible D gene (5 bases). The CDR3 length is 13 residues. Germline assignment: CDR1 MNHEY and CDR2 SVGAGI. Trimming stripped 8 bases from V and 1 base from J, with 11 bases between. CDR3 sequence: CASLNRPNTEAFF. DNA of the CDR3: TGTGCCAGCCTCAACAGGCCGAACACTGAAGCTTTCTTT.

This clone appeared a few times. J is TRBJ1-6 and V is TRBV6-5; 8 bases align to TRBD1. Germline trimming cut 6 bases from V and 9 bases from J; bases unmatched to any gene: 10. The germline V gene encodes CDR1 MNHEY and CDR2 SVGAGI. This CDR3 has 15 amino acids. The CDR3 DNA is TGTGCCAGCAGCCCGGATGGACAGGGTGGTTCACCCCTCCACTTT. Protein sequence: CASSPDGQGGSPLHF.

This chain connects TRBV3-1 (or the pseudogene TRBV3-2) to TRBJ2-3, with 8 bases aligning to TRBD1. Germline V gene lookup returns CDR1 LGHDT and CDR2 YNNKEL (reference sequence). V shed 4 bases, J shed 2 bases, and the junction held 8 bases outside the gene matches. This CDR3 has 16 residues. The CDR3 DNA sequence: TGTGCCAGCAGCCCTCGAGGACAGGGAACCACAGATACGCAGTATTTT. Amino acid sequence: CASSPRGQGTTDTQYF.

J is TRBJ1-1 and V is TRBV3-1 (or the pseudogene TRBV3-2), with 8 bases identical to TRBD1. CDR1 LGHDT and CDR2 YNNKEL come from the germline V gene (reference sequence). Unmatched junction bases numbered 3, after V lost 2 bases and J lost 1 base. The CDR3 loop spans 15 amino acids. CDR3 nucleotides: TGTGCCAGCAGCCAACCTGGACAGGGGAACACTGAAGCTTTCTTT. It is translated as CASSQPGQGNTEAFF.

The chain has TRBV5-4 and TRBJ2-2; a weak D match, TRBD1 (6 bases). Trimming removed 1 base at V and 1 base at J, with 8 bases between. CDR1 and CDR2 from the germline V gene are SGHNT and YYREEE (reference sequence). This CDR3 is built from 15 residues. The CDR3 reads CASSLWGQNTGELFF. In DNA form, the CDR3 reads TGTGCCAGCAGCTTGTGGGGACAGAACACCGGGGAGCTGTTTTTT.

The chain links TRBV6-5 to TRBJ2-4; 7 nucleotides line up with TRBD1. The CDR3 runs 15 residues. V was clipped by 6 bases and J by 4 bases; unmatched bases: 9. Germline CDR1 MNHEY, CDR2 SVGAGI. This CDR3 reads CASRPVTGSKNIQYF. CDR3 DNA sequence: TGTGCCAGCAGACCCGTGACAGGGAGTAAAAACATTCAGTACTTC.

A remark on this clone: Other nucleotide sequences from this sample produce the same CDR3. The V call is TRBV24-1, the J call TRBJ1-5; D gene uncertain. The CDR3 contains 13 residues. The V and J ends lost 3 bases and 4 bases respectively, with 6 bases between them. CDR1 is KGHDR, CDR2 SFDVKD, per germline. CDR3 sequence reads: CATSDGGNQPQHF. The CDR3 DNA sequence: TGTGCCACCAGTGATGGAGGGAATCAGCCCCAGCATTTT.

The V call is TRBV9, the J call TRBJ1-5, with D perhaps matching TRBD1 (6 bases). Trimming took 4 bases from V and 4 from J, leaving 12 bases between them. This CDR3 has 14 amino acids. From germline, CDR1 is SGDLS and CDR2 YYNGEE. CDR3 protein: CASSPGTSNQPQHF. CDR3 nucleotide sequence: TGTGCCAGCAGCCCCGGGACATCTAATCAGCCCCAGCATTTT.

V usage is TRBV4-2 and J usage is TRBJ2-5, with D possibly TRBD1 on 6 matching bases. Germline loops: CDR1 LGHNA, CDR2 YNFKEQ. V gave up 4 bases and J gave up 3 bases, with 15 bases separating them. The CDR3 runs 15 residues. CDR3 DNA sequence: TGTGCCAGCAGCCCAGTCCTAGCAGGGGAAGAGACCCAGTACTTC. It specifies CASSPVLAGEETQYF.

V gene TRBV7-8 combines with J gene TRBJ1-1, with a tentative D call TRBD1 (6 bases). The CDR3 has 18 residues. V was cut by 5 bases and J by 0 bases, with 22 bases left in between. Germline V gives CDR1 SGHVS, CDR2 FQNEAQ. The CDR3 sequence: CASSPAVGRGAMNTEAFF. DNA of the CDR3: TGTGCCAGCAGCCCAGCGGTGGGCAGGGGTGCCATGAACACTGAAGCTTTCTTT.

V is TRBV7-9 and J is TRBJ2-1; 11 nucleotides align to TRBD2. The CDR3 has 16 amino acids. The V gene's germline CDR1 is SEHNR and CDR2 FQNEAQ (reference sequence). With 4 bases clipped from V and 4 bases from J, the junction kept 6 bases outside the gene matches. CDR3 coding DNA: TGTGCCAGCAGCTCCGGGACTAGCGGACCGTACAATGAGCAGTTCTTC. This codes for CASSSGTSGPYNEQFF.

The chain recombines TRBV29-1 with TRBJ1-2, with a weak D call TRBD1 (6 bases). This CDR3 comprises 15 residues. V was pared by 0 bases and J by 6 bases, with 17 bases between. Germline V gene data show CDR1 as SQVTM and CDR2 as ANQGSEA. As DNA, the CDR3 is TGCAGCGTTGAAGAGAACGGCAGGGGAAGGGATGGCTACACCTTC. Translation: CSVEENGRGRDGYTF.